The rows below give T cell receptor beta chains drawn from one sample of a study of Graves' ophthalmopathy and Graves' hyperthyroidism. TCRdb re-analysed the multiplex PCR reads in MiXCR, keeping a single row per CDR3 protein. The data show about 25,000 distinct CDR3 sequences, with around 50% seen just once and 5% to 8.5% held by the top ten. Sequenced material: peripheral blood. These receptors were obtained from an adult woman with stable Graves' hyperthyroidism. The conserved cysteine and the conserved F or W are not part of the CDR3 here.

TRBV20-1,SASDGNQPQH
TRBV6-5,ASSYGTSSGSNGYEQF
TRBV6-5,ARMTVSYEQY
TRBV6-5,ASSYSGKNIQY
TRBV10-3,ATDILAVRETQY
TRBV30,AWDPGVNTEAF
TRBV19,ASSSGRIDNEQF
TRBV5-1,ASSLAAGVSNEQF
TRBV3-1,ASSHRGCGETQY
TRBV9,ASSVGTGADYGYT
TRBV2,ASKLTGTGGYEQY
TRBV4-1,ASSQRWGQAATNEKLF
TRBV29-1,SVDVQSYGYT
TRBV9,ASSTGTLPNYGYT
TRBV7-9,ASGGGASSYEQY
TRBV7-2,ASSRDRGDNEQF
TRBV2,ASILGGALNTEAF
TRBV5-6,ASSLGHKLTGANVLT
TRBV9,ASSPRQVRTEAF
TRBV29-1,SVTEGHYEQY
TRBV7-9,ASSLAPAGGNTGELF
TRBV7-9,ASSKGGTSRDEQY
TRBV10-3,AISDMTGSNTEAF
TRBV27,ASSLYAGILEKLF
TRBV10-2,ASSVSRIGYGYT
TRBV27,ASSWEAEKLF
TRBV28,ASSLYTGWQASTEAF
TRBV6-6,ASSYMGPNEQF
TRBV29-1,SVRTGGTDEKLF
TRBV25-1,ASGLAAPTDTQY